Presented here are 20 T cell receptor beta chains from one specimen sequenced in a study of blood T cell repertoires in COVID-19. The data were produced by immunoSEQ multiplex PCR, yet TCRdb's version contains in-frame clones alone and is incomplete. The table records tens of thousands of clones, about four fifths of them present only once. The sequenced sample was peripheral blood. These receptors came from a woman older than 75 with active or convalescent COVID-19.

This clone was counted between two and nine times. The chain has TRBV3-1 (or the pseudogene TRBV3-2) and TRBJ1-2; 8 nucleotides match TRBD1. Germline V lookup: CDR1 LGHDT, CDR2 YNNKEL (reference sequence). The V gene end was trimmed by 2 bases and the J gene end by 9 bases; junction bases not matched to a gene: 11. The CDR3 runs to 15 residues. CDR3 protein: CASSQQTGTGFSYTF. DNA for the CDR3: TGTGCCAGCAGCCAACAAACCGGGACAGGTTTTAGCTACACCTTC.

The rearrangement uses TRBV6-7 and TRBJ1-6; D is unclear. TRBV6-7 falls under the ORF class, with uncertain function. V lost 8 bases and J lost 0, with 14 bases in between. This CDR3 has 16 residues. The CDR3 DNA follows: TGTGCCAGCCTATTCTTAAAAAGCTCCTATAATTCACCCCTCCACTTT. Its protein is CASLFLKSSYNSPLHF.

The J gene is TRBJ1-4, the V gene TRBV5-5; D is undetermined. The germline V gene encodes CDR1 SGHKS and CDR2 YYEKEE (reference sequence). This CDR3 contains 13 residues. V lost 4 bases and J lost 8, with 12 bases in between. CDR3 sequence: CASSLVPREKLFF. The CDR3, as DNA: TGTGCCAGCAGCCTCGTACCTCGGGAAAAACTGTTTTTT.

The rearrangement links TRBV30 to TRBJ1-3; no firm D call. The CDR3 loop spans 13 amino acids. Germline CDR1 is GTSNPN and CDR2 is SVGIG (reference sequence). V was pared by 8 bases and J by 0 bases, with 11 bases between. CDR3 sequence: CASKRDSGNTIYF. The DNA of the CDR3 is TGTGCCAGCAAGAGGGACTCTGGAAACACCATATATTTT.

The gene calls are TRBV6-5 and TRBJ2-6; D ambiguous. The CDR3 consists of 15 residues. Between the trimmed V and J ends, which lost 3 bases and 2 bases, there was a span of 8 bases. Per the germline V gene, CDR1 is MNHEY and CDR2 is SVGAGI. The chain's CDR3 is CASSYSGPGANVLTF. The CDR3 DNA follows: TGTGCCAGCAGTTATTCTGGGCCTGGGGCCAACGTCCTGACTTTC.

V usage is TRBV9 and J usage is TRBJ2-3; 7 positions agree with TRBD2. Germline V gives CDR1 SGDLS, CDR2 YYNGEE. With V trimmed by 0 bases and J by 0 bases, 1 base remained unmatched. The CDR3 consists of 15 residues. The CDR3 region is CASSVGAGSTDTQYF. DNA for the CDR3: TGTGCCAGCAGCGTAGGAGCGGGAAGCACAGATACGCAGTATTTT. Full variable domain (missing parts from reference TRBV9 and TRBJ2-3): DSGVTQTPKHLITATGQRVTLRCSPRSGDLSVYWYQQSLDQGLQFLIQYYNGEERAKGNILERFSAQQFPDLHSELNLSSLELGDSALYFCASSVGAGSTDTQYFGPGTRLTVL.

This clone was detected a few times. The V gene is TRBV24-1, the J gene TRBJ2-5, with D possibly being TRBD2 (6 bases). CDR1 is KGHDR, CDR2 SFDVKD, per germline. Trimming removed 4 bases from V and 3 bases from J, with 14 bases in between. This CDR3 contains 15 residues. Here the CDR3 reads CATSDPRREEETQYF. The CDR3 nucleotides read TGTGCCACCAGTGACCCTAGGAGGGAGGAAGAGACCCAGTACTTC.

The chain joins TRBV9 to TRBJ2-1; D unclear. Germline assignment: CDR1 SGDLS and CDR2 YYNGEE. The V and J ends lost 0 bases and 8 bases respectively, with 9 bases between them. This CDR3 has 13 amino acids. The chain's CDR3 is CASSVGAADEQFF. CDR3 nucleotide sequence: TGTGCCAGCAGCGTAGGAGCCGCGGATGAGCAGTTCTTC.

This chain links TRBV5-1 with TRBJ1-4; the D gene is possibly TRBD1 (5 bases). Looked up from germline, CDR1 is SGHRS and CDR2 is YFSETQ. The CDR3 runs to 15 residues. The V end was cut by 4 bases, the J end by 0 bases, with 10 bases between. The CDR3 DNA reads as TGCGCCAGCAGCGAGACGGGGGCAACTAATGAAAAACTGTTTTTT. Protein product: CASSETGATNEKLFF.

This clone has a handful of counts. The V gene is TRBV7-8, the J gene TRBJ1-1, with TRBD1 matching 8 bases. The CDR3 loop spans 15 amino acids. J was trimmed by 0 bases and V by 5 bases; bases with no gene match: 5. Germline assignment: CDR1 SGHVS and CDR2 FQNEAQ. CDR3 in amino acids: CASSPRTGMNTEAFF. The CDR3 DNA is TGTGCCAGCAGCCCCCGGACAGGGATGAACACTGAAGCTTTCTTT.

The chain links TRBV7-2 to TRBJ2-7; 9 nucleotides line up with TRBD1. V lost 5 bases to trimming and J lost 6 bases; unmatched junction nucleotides: 5. The CDR3 sequence is 13 residues long. Germline CDR1 SGHTA, CDR2 FQGNSA. CDR3 bases: TGTGCCAGCAGCCCGTGGACAGGGGCCGAGCAGTACTTC. It yields the protein CASSPWTGAEQYF.

The chain has TRBV6-5 and TRBJ2-4, with 7 nucleotides matching TRBD1. Trimming took 7 bases from V and 4 from J; bases not matched to a gene: 7. CDR1 is MNHEY, CDR2 SVGAGI, per germline. The CDR3 runs to 14 residues. The CDR3 sequence: CASKPGTEKNIQYF. CDR3 nucleotide sequence: TGTGCCAGCAAACCCGGGACAGAGAAAAACATTCAGTACTTC.

This sequence joins TRBV7-9 and TRBJ2-2; tentatively, D is TRBD1 (6 bases). CDR3 length: 15 amino acids. Trimming left V 3 bases short and J 6 bases short, with 14 bases between. Germline assignment: CDR1 SEHNR and CDR2 FQNEAQ (reference sequence). The CDR3 nucleotides read TGTGCCAGCAGCTTCTACAGGGTTAACGCCGGGGAGCTGTTTTTT. Protein sequence: CASSFYRVNAGELFF.

The CDR3 is CASSHPGLGETGELFF. The CDR3 nucleotides read TGTGCCAGCAGCCATCCCGGACTTGGCGAGACCGGGGAGCTGTTTTTT. V gene TRBV16 combines with J gene TRBJ2-2, with D possibly matching TRBD2 (5 bases). This CDR3 spans 16 amino acids. Germline CDR1 reads KGHSY; CDR2 reads FQNENV. Trimming removed 3 bases from V and 5 bases from J, with 16 bases in between.

CDR3 residues: CASSPFRGANTGELFF. The CDR3 bases are TGTGCCAGCAGCCCCTTTAGGGGCGCGAACACCGGGGAGCTGTTTTTT. The chain employs TRBV9 and TRBJ2-2; D perhaps matches TRBD1 (5 bases). The length of the CDR3 is 16 residues. Germline V gives CDR1 SGDLS, CDR2 YYNGEE. V lost 4 bases and J lost 0, with 13 bases in between. The full variable domain, its missing parts supplied by reference TRBV9 and TRBJ2-2, is DSGVTQTPKHLITATGQRVTLRCSPRSGDLSVYWYQQSLDQGLQFLIQYYNGEERAKGNILERFSAQQFPDLHSELNLSSLELGDSALYFCASSPFRGANTGELFFGEGSRLTVL.

The chain has TRBV18 and TRBJ2-1; 9 nucleotides align to TRBD1. The V gene's germline CDR1 is KGHSH and CDR2 LQKENI. Trimming took 0 bases from V and 7 from J; bases not matched to a gene: 7. The CDR3 extends over 16 amino acids. The CDR3 region has the DNA TGTGCCAGCTCACCACCAGGACAGGGGTCTAGGAATGAGCAGTTCTTC. Translating it yields CASSPPGQGSRNEQFF.

The rearrangement uses TRBV5-5 and TRBJ1-1, with no clear D. The CDR3 contains 15 residues. CDR1 is SGHKS, CDR2 YYEKEE, per germline (reference sequence). Trimming took off 2 bases at V and 11 bases at J, with 22 bases between the two ends. In DNA, the CDR3 is TGTGCCAGCAGCTTCAACGGGCGGGTCCTCGGCGAGGCTTTCTTT. The encoded protein is CASSFNGRVLGEAFF.

This clone was seen just once. The chain recombines TRBV11-3 with TRBJ2-5, with unresolved D. Per germline, CDR1 SGHNT and CDR2 YENEEA. The V and J ends lost 2 bases and 2 bases respectively, with 9 bases between them. This CDR3 has 14 residues. The CDR3 region has the DNA TGTGCCAGCAGCTTATCCCCGAGGCAAGAGACCCAGTACTTC. This codes for CASSLSPRQETQYF. The entire variable domain, with the rest obtained from reference TRBV11-3 and TRBJ2-5, is as follows: EAGVVQSPRYKIIEKKQPVAFWCNPISGHNTLYWYLQNLGQGPELLIRYENEEAVDDSQLPKDRFSAERLKGVDSTLKIQPAELGDSAVYLCASSLSPRQETQYFGPGTRLLVL.

The chain uses TRBV6-5 and TRBJ1-2; D not certain. Germline assignment: CDR1 MNHEY and CDR2 SVGAGI. The CDR3 covers 14 residues. The V and J ends lost 2 bases and 6 bases respectively, with 13 bases between them. The CDR3 here is CASSYEARGNGYTF. The DNA for the CDR3 is TGTGCCAGCAGTTACGAGGCCCGCGGAAATGGCTACACCTTC.

CDR3 coding DNA: TGTGCCAGCAGCCGGGCCAAGACGAACACCGGGGAGCTGTTTTTT. Translation gives CASSRAKTNTGELFF. The gene calls are TRBV3-1 (or the pseudogene TRBV3-2) and TRBJ2-2; D is uncertain. V shed 4 bases and J shed 0 bases, with 9 bases lying between them. Germline V lookup: CDR1 LGHDT, CDR2 YNNKEL (reference sequence). The CDR3 contains 15 residues.